Presented here are 21 T cell receptor beta chains from one specimen sequenced in a study of shared clonotypes between healthy human individuals. Here immunoSEQ multiplex PCR was the method, and the copy in TCRdb shows in-frame clones only, minus some. The table includes some 1,100,000 clones, 78% detected once. The sequenced sample was memory CD4+ T cells from PBMCs. The subset denotes: CD45RA-negative fraction. These receptors were taken from a man younger than 35 in good health. Some clones in this sample may be carry-over from other donors' samples.

CDR3 amino acids: CSATDGYEQYF. CDR3 nucleotides: TGCAGTGCTACGGACGGGTACGAGCAGTACTTC. The rearrangement uses TRBV20-1 and TRBJ2-7; the D is unclear. Germline lookup yields CDR1 DFQATT and CDR2 SNEGSKA (reference sequence). The length of the CDR3 is 11 residues. V was shortened by 4 bases and J by 4 bases, with 8 bases between the two germline ends.

The count of this clone is one. The chain has TRBV28 and TRBJ1-5; D remains unclear. The CDR3 spans 16 residues. Germline CDR1 is MDHEN and CDR2 is SYDVKM. V was clipped by 10 bases and J by 0 bases, with 19 bases between them. The CDR3 coding sequence is TGTGCCACCTCCCGGGCTATAGGAACTAGCAATCAGCCCCAGCATTTT. It encodes CATSRAIGTSNQPQHF.

This clone has only a few counts. The chain employs TRBV28 and TRBJ2-1, with a weak D call TRBD1 (6 bases). The ends were cut back, 6 bases at V and 12 bases at J, with 21 bases in the middle. This CDR3 is 14 amino acids long. Germline loops: CDR1 MDHEN, CDR2 SYDVKM. The CDR3 DNA reads TGTGCCAGCAGGAACGCGATGGGGGCCTTGGGGCAGTTCTTC. Translation gives CASRNAMGALGQFF.

V and J are TRBV7-2 and TRBJ2-7, with D unresolved. This CDR3 has 13 amino acids. The V end lost 3 bases, the J end lost 3 bases, and 9 bases lay between the germline ends. The germline V gene encodes CDR1 SGHTA and CDR2 FQGNSA. The CDR3 sequence: CASSFSWIYEQYF. CDR3 DNA sequence: TGTGCCAGCAGCTTTTCGTGGATCTACGAGCAGTACTTC. Variable domain in full (rest from reference TRBV7-2 and TRBJ2-7): GAGVSQSPSNKVTEKGKDVELRCDPISGHTALYWYRQSLGQGLEFLIYFQGNSAPDKSGLPSDRFSAERTGGSVSTLTIQRTQQEDSAVYLCASSFSWIYEQYFGPGTRLTVT.

This rearrangement joins TRBV4-2 to TRBJ1-2; 8 nucleotides align to TRBD1. The germline V gene has CDR1 LGHNA and CDR2 YNFKEQ. This CDR3 contains 15 residues. The J segment lost 8 bases and the V segment lost 1 base, leaving 9 bases of the junction unmatched. CDR3 nucleotide sequence: TGTGCCAGCAGCCAAGGGCAGGGGGCGCGAGTCGGCTACACCTTC. Translation: CASSQGQGARVGYTF.

J is TRBJ1-2 and V is TRBV7-7; possibly TRBD1 for D (5 bases). Trimming took 5 bases from V and 3 from J, leaving 13 bases between them. CDR1 SSHAT and CDR2 FNYEAQ come from the germline V gene (reference sequence). This CDR3 has 14 amino acids. CDR3: CASSPLTAHYGYTF. For the CDR3, the DNA is TGTGCCAGCAGCCCCCTGACAGCTCACTATGGCTACACCTTC. Complete variable domain (other parts from reference TRBV7-7 and TRBJ1-2): GAGVSQSPRYKVTKRGQDVTLRCDPISSHATLYWYQQALGQGPEFLTYFNYEAQPDKSGLPSDRFSAERPEGSISTLTIQRTEQRDSAMYRCASSPLTAHYGYTFGSGTRLTVV.

V gene TRBV7-3 combines with J gene TRBJ2-7; 11 positions agree with TRBD2. Trimming removed 1 base from V and 0 bases from J; junction bases left unmatched: 8. The CDR3 totals 18 residues. Looked up from germline, CDR1 is SGHTA and CDR2 is FQGTGA. The DNA for the CDR3 is TGTGCCAGCAGCTTAAAACCTCTTACTAGCGGGAGCTCCTACGAGCAGTACTTC. This encodes CASSLKPLTSGSSYEQYF.

V gene TRBV5-4 combines with J gene TRBJ2-1; TRBD2 might be the D (6 bases). The CDR3 extends over 13 amino acids. Between the trimmed V and J ends, which lost 6 bases and 9 bases, there was a span of 16 bases. Germline CDR1 is SGHNT and CDR2 is YYREEE (reference sequence). CDR3 amino acids: CASIPISGGEQFF. The CDR3 DNA follows: TGTGCCAGCATTCCCATTAGCGGTGGTGAGCAGTTCTTC.

V is TRBV5-6 and J is TRBJ2-5, with TRBD1 matching over 7 bases. V trimming: 4 bases; J trimming: 7 bases; junction bases outside the gene matches: 13. The CDR3 is 15 amino acids. Germline-derived CDR1 and CDR2 are SGHDT and YYEEEE. CDR3 DNA: TGTGCCAGCAGCCCCCTGGGACAGTTTTTCGGGACCCAGTACTTC. Protein sequence: CASSPLGQFFGTQYF.

The V and J genes are TRBV6-6 and TRBJ1-1, with D perhaps matching TRBD1 (5 bases). This CDR3 contains 14 residues. The V end was cut by 7 bases, the J end by 1 base, with 13 bases between. Germline CDR1 MNHNY, CDR2 SVGAGI (reference sequence). The CDR3 spells CASNKGRRNTEAFF. The CDR3 nucleotides are TGTGCCAGCAACAAGGGACGGAGGAACACTGAAGCTTTCTTT.

V gene TRBV4-3 combines with J gene TRBJ2-1; D not resolved. The V end was cut by 2 bases, the J end by 2 bases, with 10 bases between. CDR3 length: 15 residues. Germline lookup yields CDR1 LGHNA and CDR2 YSLEER. CDR3 sequence (DNA): TGCGCCAGCAGCCAATCATGGCGGCCCTACAATGAGCAGTTCTTC. Encoded protein: CASSQSWRPYNEQFF.

On this clone: This specimen includes other DNA sequences encoding the same CDR3. The rearrangement uses TRBV28 and TRBJ1-5, with D maybe TRBD1 (6 bases). Germline V gene sequence: CDR1 MDHEN, CDR2 SYDVKM. CDR3 length equals 14 residues. Deletions cut 6 bases from V and 5 bases from J, with 14 bases between. DNA of the CDR3: TGTGCCAGCAGCTTGACAGGCGGCTATCAGCCCCAGCATTTT. Protein product: CASSLTGGYQPQHF.

The chain links TRBV7-3 to TRBJ2-1; 7 bases match TRBD2. The CDR3 is made up of 15 amino acids. The V gene's germline CDR1 is SGHTA and CDR2 FQGTGA. The J segment lost 6 bases and the V segment lost 5 bases, leaving 10 bases of the junction unmatched. Here the CDR3 DNA reads TGTGCCAGCAGCGATTTGGGCGGGAGTGGCAATGAGCAGTTCTTC. Amino acids: CASSDLGGSGNEQFF.

The rearrangement uses TRBV6-5 and TRBJ1-1, with D possibly matching TRBD1 (5 bases). CDR3 length: 14 amino acids. CDR1 is MNHEY, CDR2 SVGAGI, per germline. With 4 bases removed from V and 7 bases from J, the gap between germline ends came to 16 bases. In DNA form, the CDR3 reads TGTGCCAGCAGTTTCAACACAAGGGGTGTTGAAGCTTTCTTT. Its protein product is CASSFNTRGVEAFF.

This rearrangement joins TRBV12-5 to TRBJ2-2; 8 bases align to TRBD1. CDR1 is LGHNT, CDR2 FRNRAP, per germline. After removal of 0 bases from V and 4 bases from J, the junction contained 7 bases not matched to a gene. The CDR3 extends over 17 amino acids. In DNA, the CDR3 is TGTGCTAGTGGTTTGGTCCTAAGACAGGGGATCACCGGGGAGCTGTTTTTT. Amino acid sequence: CASGLVLRQGITGELFF.

The genes are TRBV18 and TRBJ1-2, with D perhaps matching TRBD1 (6 bases). CDR1 and CDR2 from the germline V gene are KGHSH and LQKENI. Trimming stripped 6 bases from V and 8 bases from J, with 13 bases between. The CDR3 loop spans 12 amino acids. The CDR3 loop reads CASSTEGVGYTF. CDR3 sequence (DNA): TGTGCCAGCTCGACGGAGGGGGTCGGCTACACCTTC.

This clone was counted a single time. The chain employs TRBV29-1 and TRBJ1-2, with 10 bases that match TRBD1. Germline V CDR1 and CDR2: SQVTM, ANQGSEA. CDR3 length: 13 amino acids. The V segment lost 4 bases and the J segment 2 bases; nucleotides outside the gene matches: 1. In DNA, the CDR3 is TGCAGCGTTGTGGACAGGGGGAACTATGGCTACACCTTC. It yields the protein CSVVDRGNYGYTF. The entire variable domain, with the rest obtained from reference TRBV29-1 and TRBJ1-2, is as follows: SAVISQKPSRDICQRGTSLTIQCQVDSQVTMMFWYRQQPGQSLTLIATANQGSEATYESGFVIDKFPISRPNLTFSTLTVSNMSPEDSSIYLCSVVDRGNYGYTFGSGTRLTVV.

A few counts support this clone. A read error is the likely source, as a far larger clone sits one nucleotide away. Other DNA sequences from this sample encode an identical CDR3 as well. The chain uses TRBV5-1 and TRBJ2-2; D unclear. The V and J ends lost 0 bases and 0 bases respectively, with 3 bases between them. Germline CDR1 and CDR2: SGHRS and YFSETQ. The CDR3 runs to 14 residues. In nucleotides, the CDR3 is TGCGCCAGCAGCTTGGGAGCGAACACCGGGGAGCTGTTTTTT. Protein product: CASSLGANTGELFF.

The rearrangement joins TRBV5-1 to TRBJ1-1, with a possible D match to TRBD1 (6 bases). Germline CDR1 and CDR2: SGHRS and YFSETQ. This CDR3 contains 15 residues. Trimming removed 2 bases from V and 4 bases from J, with 15 bases in between. The chain's CDR3 is CASSFVRGGGTEAFF. The CDR3 nucleotides read TGCGCCAGCAGCTTTGTAAGGGGAGGGGGCACTGAAGCTTTCTTT.

Regarding this clone: Other DNA sequences in this specimen translate into the identical CDR3. V usage is TRBV5-1 and J usage is TRBJ1-2; possible D gene TRBD1, 5 bases. This CDR3 is built from 13 residues. CDR1 SGHRS and CDR2 YFSETQ come from the germline V gene. V was trimmed by 5 bases and J by 3 bases, leaving 11 bases between them. DNA for the CDR3: TGCGCCAGCAGTGGGCAGGGTGACTATGGCTACACCTTC. This encodes CASSGQGDYGYTF.

The chain joins TRBV14 to TRBJ2-5, with 9 nucleotides matching TRBD1. The CDR3 length is 15 residues. Germline values: CDR1 SGHDN, CDR2 FVKESK. The J segment lost 7 bases and the V segment lost 2 bases, leaving 8 bases of the junction unmatched. The CDR3 region has the DNA TGTGCCAGCAGCCAACCTACAGGGGGCTGGGGGACCCAGTACTTC. It encodes CASSQPTGGWGTQYF. The variable domain in full, completed from reference TRBV14 and TRBJ2-5, reads EAGVTQFPSHSVIEKGQTVTLRCDPISGHDNLYWYRRVMGKEIKFLLHFVKESKQDESGMPNNRFLAERTGGTYSTLKVQPAELEDSGVYFCASSQPTGGWGTQYFGPGTRLLVL.